This T cell receptor (beta chain) came from a study of Graves' ophthalmopathy and Graves' hyperthyroidism. This clonotype was found many times. As yet, its antigen is unknown. The CDR3 consists of 15 residues. After removal of 7 bases from V and 5 bases from J, the junction contained 8 bases not matched to a gene. CDR1 MDHEN and CDR2 SYDVKM come from the germline V gene. Notes on the study in general: Distinction of ophthalmopathy from stable hyperthyroidism by a 13-signature model reached 85% to 90% sensitivity and 81.08% specificity.

TCR beta CDR3 amplification used RNA transcripts. The workflow started with a first-round RT-PCR run with HTBI primers and then moved on to a second-round multiplex PCR. A single record per CDR3 protein comes from TCRdb applying MiXCR to the multiplex PCR reads. The table has approximately 460,000 distinct CDR3 sequences, around an eighth seen once; the top ten hold approximately 9.8%. Sequencing was done on a sample of blood. The sequence was obtained from a woman aged 30 to 39 with Graves' ophthalmopathy. The gene calls are TRBV28 and TRBJ2-2; the match to TRBD1 covers 9 bases. The CDR3 DNA is TGTGCCAGCAACCAGGGGGACAGGGTTACCGGGGAGCTGTTTTTT. It yields the protein CASNQGDRVTGELFF.